The T cell receptor beta chain under discussion was sequenced for a study of T-cell reconstitution after alpha-beta-depleted transplantation in children. General study results and limits: After one year, T-cell counts and TCRbeta diversity mostly came from new T cells. Surviving recipient cells, namely T cells and thymic progenitors, were the source of high day-60 TCRbeta diversity in some patients. Two months or so post-transplant, alpha-beta T cells reportedly derived from several hundred expanded graft clones.

Ten or more counts support this clonotype. Its antigen is as yet unknown. The CDR3 length is 14 residues. Trimming left V 7 bases short and J 6 bases short, with 18 bases between. The library targeted TCRbeta and was prepared with unique molecular identifiers. Using its own MiXCR run on the PCR reads, TCRdb lists one record per CDR3 protein. This table has about 170,000 distinct CDR3 sequences, over 8.5% appearing once. The chain couples TRBV12-3 or TRBV12-4 to TRBJ1-2, with D hard to call. The receptor comes from a boy aged 2-15 years with acute myeloid leukemia, due to receive a stem cell transplant. The source was PBMCs, collected before TCRalphabeta/CD19-depleted stem cell transplant. CDR3 nucleotides: TGTGCCAGCATTTTGAAAGGCCTCGGCGATGGCTACACCTTC. Protein product: CASILKGLGDGYTF.